A single sample is the source of the 22 T cell receptor beta chains below, sequenced in a study of shared clonotypes between healthy human individuals (TCRdb year 2020). Library preparation employed the immunoSEQ multiplex PCR assay. In its TCRdb copy, this immuneACCESS table keeps in-frame sequences only and misses some clones. Where compared with another copy, unresolved V genes explain less than half of these, and the others have no known cause. The sample table records approximately 2.4 million clones; nearly 97% of these occur just once. In total, the top ten clones hold approximately 0.13% of the sample. The sample comprised naive CD4+ T cells sorted from blood. According to the study, the label for this sample's cell subset or site signals: CD45RA+ positively selected. All receptors derive from a man aged 18 to 35 in good health.

This rearrangement joins TRBV11-1 to TRBJ2-1; 10 nucleotides line up with TRBD2. Germline-derived CDR1 and CDR2 are SGHAT and FQDESV (reference sequence). The CDR3 runs to 16 residues. V shed 5 bases and J 4 bases; nucleotides not matched to a gene: 8. The CDR3 sequence is CASSVEAGGHYNEQFF. As DNA, the CDR3 is TGTGCCAGCAGCGTGGAAGCGGGGGGGCATTACAATGAGCAGTTCTTC.

This chain connects TRBV9 to TRBJ2-5; 8 bases fit TRBD1. Per germline, CDR1 SGDLS and CDR2 YYNGEE. The CDR3 runs to 16 residues. With V trimmed by 0 bases and J by 5 bases, 9 bases remained unmatched. CDR3 bases: TGTGCCAGCAGCGTAGGGTCAGGGGGCCTAAGGGAGACCCAGTACTTC. Protein: CASSVGSGGLRETQYF.

This rearrangement joins TRBV9 to TRBJ2-7; tentative D call: TRBD1 (6 bases). The V and J ends lost 4 bases and 4 bases respectively, with 12 bases between them. This CDR3 has 13 amino acids. Germline loops: CDR1 SGDLS, CDR2 YYNGEE. The CDR3 is CASSLGQNYEQYF. CDR3 nucleotide sequence: TGTGCCAGCAGCTTAGGACAGAATTACGAGCAGTACTTC. The whole variable domain, filled in from reference TRBV9 and TRBJ2-7, reads DSGVTQTPKHLITATGQRVTLRCSPRSGDLSVYWYQQSLDQGLQFLIQYYNGEERAKGNILERFSAQQFPDLHSELNLSSLELGDSALYFCASSLGQNYEQYFGPGTRLTVT.

The V gene is TRBV6-1, the J gene TRBJ1-2, with 10 positions matching TRBD1. V lost 7 bases, J lost 5 bases, and 7 bases stayed unmatched. The CDR3 consists of 14 residues. Germline CDR1 MNHNS, CDR2 SASEGT. CDR3: CASNRQGAAYGYTF. The CDR3 coding sequence is TGTGCCAGCAATCGACAGGGGGCGGCGTATGGCTACACCTTC.

The chain joins TRBV7-2 to TRBJ2-5; D remains unclear. The CDR3 sequence is 13 residues long. Germline V lookup: CDR1 SGHTA, CDR2 FQGNSA. Trimming removed 2 bases at V and 0 bases at J, with 4 bases between. CDR3 in amino acids: CASSLTYQETQYF. Written as DNA, the CDR3 is TGTGCCAGCAGCTTAACTTACCAAGAGACCCAGTACTTC. Filled out from reference TRBV7-2 and TRBJ2-5, the complete variable domain reads GAGVSQSPSNKVTEKGKDVELRCDPISGHTALYWYRQSLGQGLEFLIYFQGNSAPDKSGLPSDRFSAERTGGSVSTLTIQRTQQEDSAVYLCASSLTYQETQYFGPGTRLLVL.

V usage is TRBV19 and J usage is TRBJ1-2, with a weak D call TRBD1 (5 bases). Germline V gene lookup returns CDR1 LNHDA and CDR2 SQIVND (reference sequence). The CDR3 sequence is 14 residues long. V was shortened by 7 bases and J by 2 bases, with 14 bases between the two germline ends. The chain's CDR3 is CASIPREINYGYTF. Written as DNA, the CDR3 is TGTGCCAGTATCCCCAGGGAGATAAACTATGGCTACACCTTC.

The CDR3 DNA reads TGTGCCAGCAGCTCTCCGGGGGCGGGGGGCAATCAGCCCCAGCATTTT. This translates into CASSSPGAGGNQPQHF. The chain is built from TRBV6-6 and TRBJ1-5; maybe TRBD1 (6 bases). Germline loops: CDR1 MNHNY, CDR2 SVGAGI (reference sequence). CDR3 length equals 16 residues. Deletions cut 6 bases from V and 2 bases from J, with 17 bases between.

This chain uses TRBV9 with TRBJ1-2; tentatively, D is TRBD1 (5 bases). V shed 3 bases and J shed 4 bases, with 16 bases lying between them. The CDR3 has 15 residues. Germline-derived CDR1 and CDR2 are SGDLS and YYNGEE. The CDR3 protein is CASSGGRPKSYGYTF. The CDR3 DNA reads TGTGCCAGCAGCGGGGGACGACCCAAATCCTATGGCTACACCTTC.

The chain combines TRBV6-4 with TRBJ1-2; 8 bases fit TRBD1. This CDR3 is 15 amino acids long. Germline assignment: CDR1 MRHNA and CDR2 SNTAGT. Unmatched junction bases numbered 12, after V lost 4 bases and J lost 8 bases. As DNA, the CDR3 is TGTGCCAGCAGTGTCACTCAGGGGGCAGGTGGCGGCTACACCTTC. This encodes CASSVTQGAGGGYTF.

The chain carries TRBV18 and TRBJ2-5, with TRBD1 matching 7 bases. After removal of 3 bases from V and 2 bases from J, the junction contained 12 bases not matched to a gene. The CDR3 loop spans 17 amino acids. Germline V gives CDR1 KGHSH, CDR2 LQKENI. The CDR3 DNA is TGTGCCAGCTCACCTCCGGGACAGCTATCTGTTCAAGAGACCCAGTACTTC. Residues: CASSPPGQLSVQETQYF. The variable domain in full, completed from reference TRBV18 and TRBJ2-5, reads NAGVMQNPRHLVRRRGQEARLRCSPMKGHSHVYWYRQLPEEGLKFMVYLQKENIIDESGMPKERFSAEFPKEGPSILRIQQVVRGDSAAYFCASSPPGQLSVQETQYFGPGTRLLVL.

This chain uses TRBV7-6 with TRBJ2-2, with no clear D. The CDR3 spans 17 residues. Trimming pared 6 bases from V and 4 bases from J, leaving 21 bases between. Germline lookup yields CDR1 SGHVS and CDR2 FNYEAQ. In DNA form, the CDR3 reads TGTGCCAGCAGTTCGGTTAGGCCGACCTCCCCCACCGGGGAGCTGTTTTTT. Translated: CASSSVRPTSPTGELFF.

The sample holds a few counts of this clone. The chain combines TRBV10-3 with TRBJ1-1; D not certain. Germline V gene lookup returns CDR1 ENHRY and CDR2 SYGVKD. The CDR3 covers 12 residues. V lost 7 bases and J lost 5, with 11 bases in between. In DNA, the CDR3 is TGTGCCATCAATCCTGGAGGGACTGAAGCTTTCTTT. Its protein is CAINPGGTEAFF.

The gene calls are TRBV30 and TRBJ2-7; no clear D. The V end was cut by 0 bases, the J end by 1 base, with 7 bases between. This CDR3 comprises 13 residues. Germline V CDR1 and CDR2: GTSNPN, SVGIG (reference sequence). CDR3 coding DNA: TGTGCCTGGAGTGTACATCTATCCTACGAGCAGTACTTC. Translating it yields CAWSVHLSYEQYF.

This clone was seen just once. The rearrangement links TRBV5-5 to TRBJ1-4, with D uncertain. The CDR3 loop spans 14 amino acids. Germline V CDR1 and CDR2: SGHKS, YYEKEE (reference sequence). Trimming cost V 4 bases and J 5 bases, with 12 bases left between them. CDR3 protein: CASSLTGLNEKLFF. The CDR3 nucleotides are TGTGCCAGCAGCCTCACGGGTCTAAATGAAAAACTGTTTTTT.

This chain uses TRBV27 with TRBJ1-4, with D perhaps matching TRBD1 (6 bases). V was trimmed by 2 bases and J by 13 bases, leaving 14 bases between them. Germline-derived CDR1 and CDR2 are MNHEY and SMNVEV (reference sequence). This CDR3 is 13 amino acids long. CDR3 region: CASSLGQMRRLFF. For the CDR3, the DNA is TGTGCCAGCAGTTTAGGACAGATGAGGAGACTGTTTTTT.

Concerning this clone itself: The same CDR3 arises from other DNA sequences in this sample as well. The V call is TRBV29-1, the J call TRBJ2-5; 7 bases line up with TRBD1. The CDR3 is 12 amino acids. V trimming: 5 bases; J trimming: 5 bases; junction bases outside the gene matches: 5. Germline CDR1 is SQVTM and CDR2 is ANQGSEA. The CDR3 loop reads CSVRQGLETQYF. The DNA of the CDR3 is TGCAGCGTTAGACAGGGTCTTGAGACCCAGTACTTC.

The chain has TRBV30 and TRBJ2-1; 8 nucleotides line up with TRBD2. The CDR3 runs 13 residues. Per germline, CDR1 GTSNPN and CDR2 SVGIG (reference sequence). The ends lost 5 bases at V and 6 bases at J; junction bases unmatched: 6. CDR3 sequence: CAWSRGGINEQFF. The CDR3 nucleotides read TGTGCCTGGTCCCGGGGGGGGATCAATGAGCAGTTCTTC.

For this clone: This specimen includes other DNA sequences encoding the same CDR3. The chain joins TRBV29-1 to TRBJ2-5; TRBD2 might be the D (6 bases). The ends were cut back, 4 bases at V and 5 bases at J, with 11 bases in the middle. Germline CDR1 is SQVTM and CDR2 is ANQGSEA. The CDR3 is made up of 12 amino acids. The CDR3 region is CSVGTGGETQYF. CDR3 in DNA: TGCAGCGTTGGGACCGGAGGGGAGACCCAGTACTTC.

The V call is TRBV30, the J call TRBJ2-1; 10 bases agree with TRBD2. Germline V gene data show CDR1 as GTSNPN and CDR2 as SVGIG (reference sequence). With 0 bases clipped from V and 7 bases from J, the junction kept 6 bases outside the gene matches. CDR3 length: 15 amino acids. The CDR3: CAWSVGLAGANEQFF. The CDR3, as DNA: TGTGCCTGGAGTGTAGGTCTAGCGGGAGCAAATGAGCAGTTCTTC.

This chain uses TRBV29-1 with TRBJ2-7, with D possibly being TRBD1 (6 bases). CDR1 SQVTM and CDR2 ANQGSEA come from the germline V gene. CDR3 length: 13 amino acids. The V gene lost 3 bases and the J gene lost 2 bases, with 11 bases spanning the gap. CDR3 in DNA: TGCAGCGTTGACGTCAGGGGTACCTACGAGCAGTACTTC. It translates to CSVDVRGTYEQYF.

V is TRBV9 and J is TRBJ1-1; D call uncertain. Trimming removed 2 bases at V and 1 base at J, with 24 bases between. The CDR3 runs to 19 residues. CDR1 and CDR2 (germline): SGDLS, YYNGEE. CDR3 amino acids: CASSVLETRPSRKNTEAFF. CDR3 DNA sequence: TGTGCCAGCAGCGTTTTAGAAACCCGCCCTTCGCGAAAGAACACTGAAGCTTTCTTT.

The gene calls are TRBV6-1 and TRBJ2-5; D is perhaps TRBD1 (6 bases). The CDR3 runs 16 residues. V lost 2 bases, J lost 0 bases, and 13 bases lay in between. The germline V gene has CDR1 MNHNS and CDR2 SASEGT. The CDR3 region is CASSEMRQAYQETQYF. CDR3 DNA sequence: TGTGCCAGCAGTGAAATGAGACAGGCGTACCAAGAGACCCAGTACTTC.